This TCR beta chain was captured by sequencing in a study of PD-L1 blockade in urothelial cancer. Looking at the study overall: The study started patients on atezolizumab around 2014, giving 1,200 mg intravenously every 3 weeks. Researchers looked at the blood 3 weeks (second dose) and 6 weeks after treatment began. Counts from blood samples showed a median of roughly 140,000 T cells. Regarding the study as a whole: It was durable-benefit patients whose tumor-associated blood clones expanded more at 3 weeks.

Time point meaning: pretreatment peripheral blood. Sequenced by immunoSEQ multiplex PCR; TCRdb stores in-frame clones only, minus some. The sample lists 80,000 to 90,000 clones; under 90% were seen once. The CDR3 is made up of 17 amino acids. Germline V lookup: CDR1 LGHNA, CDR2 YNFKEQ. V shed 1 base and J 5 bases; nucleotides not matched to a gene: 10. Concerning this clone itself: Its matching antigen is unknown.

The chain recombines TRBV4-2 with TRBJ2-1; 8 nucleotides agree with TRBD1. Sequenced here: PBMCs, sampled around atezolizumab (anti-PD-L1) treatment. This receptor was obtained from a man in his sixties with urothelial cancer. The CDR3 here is CASSQAVGQEKDNEQFF. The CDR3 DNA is TGTGCCAGCAGCCAAGCTGTGGGACAGGAAAAAGACAATGAGCAGTTCTTC.